This record concerns one T cell receptor (beta chain) sequence. The antigen is not known. The data were taken from a study of T cell responses to AZD1222 COVID-19 vaccine. Study-wide results and limits: It was only after the peak T cell response that any repertoires were sampled. Following two doses of AZD1222, Spike-specific TCR breadth and depth rose. Donors skewed white British and female; clonal diversity was possibly underestimated.

Assay used: immunoSEQ multiplex PCR; TCRdb lists only in-frame clones, some missing. The sample yields 75,000 to 100,000 clones, 80% to 90% seen once. V shed 2 bases and J shed 5 bases, with 16 bases lying between them. Looked up from germline, CDR1 is KGHSH and CDR2 is LQKENI. The CDR3 contains 16 residues. The sample consisted of peripheral blood, taken on day 0 of MenACWY control vaccination. The chain joins TRBV18 to TRBJ2-1; D remains ambiguous. This sequence originates from an adult in good health. CDR3: CASSPAMGLGNNEQFF. The CDR3 DNA reads TGTGCCAGCTCACCAGCTATGGGTCTGGGGAACAATGAGCAGTTCTTC.